The 30 T cell receptor beta chains below come from one sample, sequenced in a study of T cell repertoires in cytomegalovirus infection. A single record per CDR3 protein comes from TCRdb applying MiXCR to the reads. The sample yields about 600,000 distinct CDR3 sequences, approximately 24% seen once. Sequenced sample: CD8+ T cells from PBMCs. All receptors come from a human donor in good health (CMV status not recorded). Some clones in this sample may be carry-over from other donors' samples.

At least ten counts were recorded for this clonotype. For the CDR3, the DNA is TGTGCCAGCAGCCAACGTCCCGGGACAGGGCGTAACACTGAAGCTTTCTTT. Amino acid sequence: CASSQRPGTGRNTEAFF. The chain is built from TRBV14 and TRBJ1-1; TRBD1 matches 9 bases. Germline-derived CDR1 and CDR2 are SGHDN and FVKESK. This CDR3 is built from 17 residues. The junction had 9 bases not matched to a gene; V was cut back by 2 bases and J by 2 bases.

CDR3 sequence (DNA): TGCAGCGTTGACGGGGACAGGGCGTACGAGCAGTACTTC. Its translation: CSVDGDRAYEQYF. J is TRBJ2-7 and V is TRBV29-1, with 9 positions matching TRBD1. V was pared by 3 bases and J by 4 bases, with 4 bases of the junction left unmatched. Germline values: CDR1 SQVTM, CDR2 ANQGSEA. The CDR3 is 13 residues long.

The CDR3 reads CASSDGGIYNEQFF. In nucleotides, the CDR3 is TGTGCCAGCAGTGACGGGGGAATCTACAATGAGCAGTTCTTC. The rearrangement links TRBV25-1 to TRBJ2-1, with D possibly matching TRBD2 (6 bases). Per the germline V gene, CDR1 is MGHDK and CDR2 is SYGVNS. The V and J ends lost 3 bases and 3 bases respectively, with 9 bases between them. The CDR3 runs to 14 residues.

V gene TRBV5-1 combines with J gene TRBJ2-1, with D possibly TRBD2 on 5 matching bases. Germline CDR1 is SGHRS and CDR2 is YFSETQ. The V end lost 7 bases, the J end lost 5 bases, and 7 bases lay between the germline ends. This CDR3 contains 11 residues. In DNA form, the CDR3 reads TGCGCCAGCGACTATGACAATGAGCAGTTCTTC. Amino acids: CASDYDNEQFF.

This clonotype turned up a few times. The rearrangement links TRBV6-2 or TRBV6-3 to TRBJ2-7; D call uncertain. The CDR3 length is 16 residues. Trimming shortened V by 2 bases and J by 2 bases, and 16 bases separated the two germline ends. The germline CDR1 and CDR2 sequences are MNHEY and SVGEGT. CDR3 coding DNA: TGTGCCAGCAGTTACGGTCAGACCAGCGAACCCTACGAGCAGTACTTC. Its translation is CASSYGQTSEPYEQYF.

The sample holds a few counts of this clonotype. This chain joins TRBV6-6 and TRBJ1-4; no definite D call. V lost 5 bases to trimming and J lost 0 bases, with 7 bases between them. CDR1 MNHNY and CDR2 SVGAGI come from the germline V gene (reference sequence). The CDR3 consists of 14 residues. CDR3 nucleotides: TGTGCCAGCAGTGACCATGCAACTAATGAAAAACTGTTTTTT. Translated: CASSDHATNEKLFF.

This sequence joins TRBV29-1 and TRBJ1-2, with 7 bases fitting TRBD1. The CDR3 runs to 18 residues. Per germline, CDR1 SQVTM and CDR2 ANQGSEA. The V segment lost 1 base and the J segment 4 bases; nucleotides outside the gene matches: 18. CDR3 region: CSVEAWAQGREISYGYTF. The CDR3 DNA reads as TGCAGCGTTGAAGCGTGGGCACAGGGGCGCGAAATTTCCTATGGCTACACCTTC.

This clonotype was seen a handful of times. The CDR3 nucleotides read TGTGCCAGCAGCTTAGAACAGGGGTACGAGCAGTACGTC. Translating it yields CASSLEQGYEQYV. The genes are TRBV7-6 and TRBJ2-7; TRBD1 matches at 7 bases. With 1 base clipped from V and 4 bases from J, the junction kept 1 base outside the gene matches. Germline CDR1 is SGHVS and CDR2 is FNYEAQ. This CDR3 is built from 13 residues.

This clonotype was counted many times. The gene calls are TRBV7-9 and TRBJ1-3; D is unclear. The CDR3 loop spans 14 amino acids. Germline-derived CDR1 and CDR2 are SEHNR and FQNEAQ (reference sequence). V was pared by 8 bases and J by 0 bases, with 11 bases between. CDR3 loop: CASGGDSSGNTIYF. DNA of the CDR3: TGTGCCAGCGGAGGTGATAGCTCTGGAAACACCATATATTTT.

At least ten counts were recorded for this clonotype. V and J are TRBV2 and TRBJ1-1; 8 positions match TRBD1. Trimming at V came to 3 bases and at J to 4 bases, leaving 7 bases not matched to a gene. The CDR3 covers 15 residues. Germline V CDR1 and CDR2: SNHLY, FYNNEI. Here the CDR3 reads CASSEWTGRSTEAFF. The CDR3 nucleotides read TGTGCCAGCAGTGAGTGGACAGGGAGGAGCACTGAAGCTTTCTTT.

This rearrangement joins TRBV2 to TRBJ2-7, with TRBD1 matching 7 bases. J lost 5 bases, V lost 5 bases, and 0 bases had no gene match. The CDR3 is made up of 11 amino acids. The germline CDR1 and CDR2 sequences are SNHLY and FYNNEI. The CDR3 sequence: CASSTGDEQYV. The DNA for the CDR3 is TGTGCCAGCAGTACAGGGGACGAGCAGTACGTC.

A few counts support this clonotype. This chain joins TRBV6-5 and TRBJ2-7; D is tentatively TRBD1 or TRBD2 (5 bases each). Trimming removed 5 bases at V and 4 bases at J, with 21 bases between. Germline V gene data show CDR1 as MNHEY and CDR2 as SVGAGI. The CDR3 extends over 16 amino acids. This chain's CDR3 is CASSTPGPRRKYEQYV. CDR3 in DNA: TGTGCCAGCAGTACTCCGGGGCCCCGAAGGAAATACGAGCAGTACGTC.

This clonotype was counted ten times or more. V gene TRBV7-3 combines with J gene TRBJ2-1; 8 bases line up with TRBD1. The J segment lost 8 bases and the V segment lost 5 bases, leaving 8 bases of the junction unmatched. The CDR3 is 14 amino acids. From germline, CDR1 is SGHTA and CDR2 FQGTGA. The CDR3 is CASSVQGASDEQFF. CDR3 nucleotide sequence: TGTGCCAGCAGCGTCCAGGGGGCAAGCGATGAGCAGTTCTTC.

This sequence joins TRBV20-1 and TRBJ2-1; no clear D gene. V lost 7 bases to trimming and J lost 4 bases, with 14 bases between them. The CDR3 spans 13 residues. Germline CDR1 is DFQATT and CDR2 is SNEGSKA (reference sequence). The CDR3 loop is CSVPPANYNEQFF. CDR3 nucleotides: TGCAGTGTCCCCCCGGCAAATTACAATGAGCAGTTCTTC.

There are a few counts of this clonotype. This chain joins TRBV27 and TRBJ2-7; 14 bases fit TRBD2. From germline, CDR1 is MNHEY and CDR2 SMNVEV (reference sequence). Trimming cost V 4 bases and J 6 bases; bases outside gene matches: 8. The CDR3 is 16 amino acids. The CDR3 is CASSSIGTSGGIEQYV. The CDR3 coding sequence is TGTGCCAGCAGTTCAATCGGGACTAGCGGGGGAATCGAGCAGTACGTC.

This clonotype occurred a few times. The chain has TRBV5-1 and TRBJ1-1; 7 nucleotides line up with TRBD1. The CDR3 is made up of 14 amino acids. In germline, CDR1 is SGHRS, CDR2 YFSETQ. The V gene end was trimmed by 1 base and the J gene end by 7 bases; junction bases not matched to a gene: 7. The CDR3 bases are TGCGCCAGCAGCTTGTCAGGGGGGAAGAATGAAGCTTTCTTT. Translating it yields CASSLSGGKNEAFF.

The chain has TRBV7-3 and TRBJ1-5, with unresolved D. The V end was cut by 5 bases, the J end by 3 bases, with 11 bases between. Per germline, CDR1 SGHTA and CDR2 FQGTGA. CDR3 size: 14 residues. The CDR3 spells CASSLDGINQPQHF. The CDR3 DNA reads TGTGCCAGCAGCCTCGACGGAATCAATCAGCCCCAGCATTTT.

The V call is TRBV4-3, the J call TRBJ2-6; D might be TRBD1 (7 bases). Germline loops: CDR1 LGHNA, CDR2 YSLEER. Between the trimmed V and J ends, which lost 1 base and 1 base, there was a span of 17 bases. The CDR3 consists of 19 residues. The CDR3 region is CASSQGVRRDRSGANVLTF. CDR3 nucleotides: TGCGCCAGCAGCCAAGGTGTCCGGCGGGACAGATCTGGGGCCAACGTCCTGACTTTC.

This clonotype has a count of ten or more. J is TRBJ2-2 and V is TRBV7-9; tentative D call: TRBD1 (6 bases). Germline V lookup: CDR1 SEHNR, CDR2 FQNEAQ (reference sequence). The CDR3 length is 12 residues. V was pared by 5 bases and J by 12 bases, with 13 bases between. The CDR3 bases are TGTGCCAGCAGCCCCGACAGGTCCAAGCTGTTTTTT. Its protein is CASSPDRSKLFF.

This rearrangement joins TRBV20-1 to TRBJ1-5; D might be TRBD1 (5 bases). The ends were cut back, 0 bases at V and 3 bases at J, with 15 bases in the middle. Germline values: CDR1 DFQATT, CDR2 SNEGSKA (reference sequence). The CDR3 loop spans 16 amino acids. The CDR3 is CSARDLEDSLNQPQHF. The CDR3 region has the DNA TGCAGTGCTAGAGACCTTGAAGACAGCCTCAATCAGCCCCAGCATTTT.

This clonotype has at least ten counts. V and J are TRBV28 and TRBJ1-6; no definite D call. CDR3 length: 14 amino acids. V shed 5 bases and J shed 6 bases, with 11 bases lying between them. The germline gives CDR1 MDHEN, CDR2 SYDVKM. The CDR3 bases are TGTGCCAGCAGTCCCCGGCAGACTAATTCACCCCTCCACTTT. It yields the protein CASSPRQTNSPLHF.

This clonotype has a handful of counts. V usage is TRBV12-3 or TRBV12-4 and J usage is TRBJ1-1; 10 positions agree with TRBD1. V was pared by 6 bases and J by 8 bases, with 6 bases of the junction left unmatched. The CDR3 is 13 residues long. As DNA, the CDR3 is TGTGCCAGCAGACTTACGGGACAGGGGGAAGCTTTCTTT. It encodes CASRLTGQGEAFF.

This chain joins TRBV13 and TRBJ2-1; D possibly matches TRBD1 or TRBD2 (5 bases each). Germline lookup yields CDR1 PRHDT and CDR2 FYEKMQ (reference sequence). CDR3 size: 15 residues. The V and J ends lost 4 bases and 0 bases respectively, with 10 bases between them. In nucleotides, the CDR3 is TGTGCCAGCAGCTCCTACGGGGCCTCCTACAATGAGCAGTTCTTC. Its translation is CASSSYGASYNEQFF.

This clonotype has more than one count but fewer than ten. The chain combines TRBV20-1 with TRBJ1-2; D is ambiguous. Per the germline V gene, CDR1 is DFQATT and CDR2 is SNEGSKA (reference sequence). This CDR3 spans 14 amino acids. Trimming shortened V by 5 bases and J by 3 bases, and 16 bases separated the two germline ends. The CDR3 sequence is CSAPPGGLDYGYTF. CDR3 coding DNA: TGCAGTGCTCCCCCGGGAGGGCTTGACTATGGCTACACCTTC.

Comments on this clonotype: A read error may account for a junction end that differs from germline. The chain recombines TRBV7-4 with TRBJ2-6, with D unclear. The CDR3 contains 15 residues. The germline V gene has CDR1 SGHVT and CDR2 SQSDAQ. The CDR3 DNA sequence: TGTGCCAGCAGATTAGAGGTCTCTGGGACCAACGTCCTGACTTTC. It yields the protein CASRLEVSGTNVLTF.

The chain carries TRBV7-9 and TRBJ1-1; TRBD1 might be the D (5 bases). Germline V gene data show CDR1 as SEHNR and CDR2 as FQNEAQ (reference sequence). The CDR3 extends over 14 amino acids. The germline V and J ends were trimmed by 7 bases and 5 bases, with 17 bases remaining between them. DNA for the CDR3: TGTGCCAGCACGAGACCGGGACGGAGGACTGAAGCTTTCTTT. Its translation: CASTRPGRRTEAFF.

This clonotype was counted between two and nine times. The chain is built from TRBV28 and TRBJ1-2; a weak D match, TRBD1 (5 bases). This CDR3 is built from 15 residues. Trimming cost V 5 bases and J 2 bases, with 15 bases left between them. CDR1 MDHEN and CDR2 SYDVKM come from the germline V gene. CDR3 loop: CASSRGPRSNYGYTF. The CDR3 coding sequence is TGTGCCAGCAGTAGGGGACCGAGATCCAACTATGGCTACACCTTC.

This clonotype was picked up a small number of times. V usage is TRBV7-9 and J usage is TRBJ2-1, with D perhaps assigned TRBD1 or TRBD2 (6 bases each). The CDR3 length is 17 residues. Germline V gene lookup returns CDR1 SEHNR and CDR2 FQNEAQ (reference sequence). V gave up 6 bases and J gave up 0 bases, with 18 bases separating them. This CDR3 is CASRSGGPRSSYNEQFF. CDR3 DNA: TGTGCCAGCAGGTCTGGGGGGCCCAGAAGCTCCTACAATGAGCAGTTCTTC. Drawing the rest from reference TRBV7-9 and TRBJ2-1, the complete variable domain is DTGVSQNPRHKITKRGQNVTFRCDPISEHNRLYWYRQTLGQGPEFLTYFQNEAQLEKSRLLSDRFSAERPKGSFSTLEIQRTEQGDSAMYLCASRSGGPRSSYNEQFFGPGTRLTVL.

This clonotype has at least ten counts. This sequence joins TRBV7-9 and TRBJ2-1, with 7 positions matching TRBD2. The CDR3 has 15 amino acids. The germline V gene has CDR1 SEHNR and CDR2 FQNEAQ (reference sequence). Unmatched junction bases numbered 4, after V lost 5 bases and J lost 0 bases. This chain's CDR3 is CASSPSGDSYNEQFF. The CDR3 nucleotides are TGTGCCAGCAGCCCGAGCGGGGACTCCTACAATGAGCAGTTCTTC. Looking up the rest from reference TRBV7-9 and TRBJ2-1 gives the full variable domain: DTGVSQNPRHKITKRGQNVTFRCDPISEHNRLYWYRQTLGQGPEFLTYFQNEAQLEKSRLLSDRFSAERPKGSFSTLEIQRTEQGDSAMYLCASSPSGDSYNEQFFGPGTRLTVL.

This clonotype came up many times. CDR3 sequence: CASRLPGFMNTEAFF. CDR3 in DNA: TGTGCCAGCAGACTACCTGGATTCATGAACACTGAAGCTTTCTTT. V usage is TRBV7-2 and J usage is TRBJ1-1; no definite D call. The germline gives CDR1 SGHTA, CDR2 FQGNSA. Trimming took off 6 bases at V and 0 bases at J, with 14 bases between the two ends. The CDR3 has 15 amino acids.